One and the same sample provided the 3 T cell receptor beta chains below, sequenced in a study of identical twins. TCRdb recomputed calls from the 5' RACE reads with MiXCR, one row per CDR3 protein. The sample has hundreds of thousands of distinct CDR3 sequences, roughly 6.2% seen once. The source material was naive T cells sorted from blood. Source of these receptors: a man younger than 35 in good health.

This clonotype was counted at least ten times. The chain carries TRBV7-2 and TRBJ2-5, with TRBD1 matching over 9 bases. Looked up from germline, CDR1 is SGHTA and CDR2 is FQGNSA. Trimming at V came to 1 base and at J to 5 bases, leaving 5 bases not matched to a gene. There are 15 residues in the CDR3. The CDR3 sequence: CASSLVTGGSETQYF. CDR3 coding DNA: TGTGCCAGCAGCTTAGTGACAGGGGGGTCGGAGACCCAGTACTTC.

This clonotype was detected a few times. The rearrangement uses TRBV5-6 and TRBJ2-1, with 12 bases matching TRBD2. The germline CDR1 and CDR2 sequences are SGHDT and YYEEEE. V gave up 2 bases and J gave up 3 bases; unmatched junction bases: 9. The CDR3 covers 18 residues. The CDR3, as DNA: TGTGCCAGCAGCTTTTCGGGGCTAGCGGGAGGGGGCTACAATGAGCAGTTCTTC. It encodes CASSFSGLAGGGYNEQFF.

In this sample, this clonotype turned up many times. The chain employs TRBV7-9 and TRBJ2-1; D might be TRBD1 (5 bases). This CDR3 is 12 amino acids long. V lost 2 bases to trimming and J lost 13 bases, with 12 bases between them. The germline CDR1 and CDR2 sequences are SEHNR and FQNEAQ (reference sequence). This CDR3 is CASSLLVQVQFF. The CDR3 DNA sequence: TGTGCCAGCAGCTTACTCGTACAGGTCCAGTTCTTC. The whole variable domain, filled in from reference TRBV7-9 and TRBJ2-1, reads DTGVSQNPRHKITKRGQNVTFRCDPISEHNRLYWYRQTLGQGPEFLTYFQNEAQLEKSRLLSDRFSAERPKGSFSTLEIQRTEQGDSAMYLCASSLLVQVQFFGPGTRLTVL.